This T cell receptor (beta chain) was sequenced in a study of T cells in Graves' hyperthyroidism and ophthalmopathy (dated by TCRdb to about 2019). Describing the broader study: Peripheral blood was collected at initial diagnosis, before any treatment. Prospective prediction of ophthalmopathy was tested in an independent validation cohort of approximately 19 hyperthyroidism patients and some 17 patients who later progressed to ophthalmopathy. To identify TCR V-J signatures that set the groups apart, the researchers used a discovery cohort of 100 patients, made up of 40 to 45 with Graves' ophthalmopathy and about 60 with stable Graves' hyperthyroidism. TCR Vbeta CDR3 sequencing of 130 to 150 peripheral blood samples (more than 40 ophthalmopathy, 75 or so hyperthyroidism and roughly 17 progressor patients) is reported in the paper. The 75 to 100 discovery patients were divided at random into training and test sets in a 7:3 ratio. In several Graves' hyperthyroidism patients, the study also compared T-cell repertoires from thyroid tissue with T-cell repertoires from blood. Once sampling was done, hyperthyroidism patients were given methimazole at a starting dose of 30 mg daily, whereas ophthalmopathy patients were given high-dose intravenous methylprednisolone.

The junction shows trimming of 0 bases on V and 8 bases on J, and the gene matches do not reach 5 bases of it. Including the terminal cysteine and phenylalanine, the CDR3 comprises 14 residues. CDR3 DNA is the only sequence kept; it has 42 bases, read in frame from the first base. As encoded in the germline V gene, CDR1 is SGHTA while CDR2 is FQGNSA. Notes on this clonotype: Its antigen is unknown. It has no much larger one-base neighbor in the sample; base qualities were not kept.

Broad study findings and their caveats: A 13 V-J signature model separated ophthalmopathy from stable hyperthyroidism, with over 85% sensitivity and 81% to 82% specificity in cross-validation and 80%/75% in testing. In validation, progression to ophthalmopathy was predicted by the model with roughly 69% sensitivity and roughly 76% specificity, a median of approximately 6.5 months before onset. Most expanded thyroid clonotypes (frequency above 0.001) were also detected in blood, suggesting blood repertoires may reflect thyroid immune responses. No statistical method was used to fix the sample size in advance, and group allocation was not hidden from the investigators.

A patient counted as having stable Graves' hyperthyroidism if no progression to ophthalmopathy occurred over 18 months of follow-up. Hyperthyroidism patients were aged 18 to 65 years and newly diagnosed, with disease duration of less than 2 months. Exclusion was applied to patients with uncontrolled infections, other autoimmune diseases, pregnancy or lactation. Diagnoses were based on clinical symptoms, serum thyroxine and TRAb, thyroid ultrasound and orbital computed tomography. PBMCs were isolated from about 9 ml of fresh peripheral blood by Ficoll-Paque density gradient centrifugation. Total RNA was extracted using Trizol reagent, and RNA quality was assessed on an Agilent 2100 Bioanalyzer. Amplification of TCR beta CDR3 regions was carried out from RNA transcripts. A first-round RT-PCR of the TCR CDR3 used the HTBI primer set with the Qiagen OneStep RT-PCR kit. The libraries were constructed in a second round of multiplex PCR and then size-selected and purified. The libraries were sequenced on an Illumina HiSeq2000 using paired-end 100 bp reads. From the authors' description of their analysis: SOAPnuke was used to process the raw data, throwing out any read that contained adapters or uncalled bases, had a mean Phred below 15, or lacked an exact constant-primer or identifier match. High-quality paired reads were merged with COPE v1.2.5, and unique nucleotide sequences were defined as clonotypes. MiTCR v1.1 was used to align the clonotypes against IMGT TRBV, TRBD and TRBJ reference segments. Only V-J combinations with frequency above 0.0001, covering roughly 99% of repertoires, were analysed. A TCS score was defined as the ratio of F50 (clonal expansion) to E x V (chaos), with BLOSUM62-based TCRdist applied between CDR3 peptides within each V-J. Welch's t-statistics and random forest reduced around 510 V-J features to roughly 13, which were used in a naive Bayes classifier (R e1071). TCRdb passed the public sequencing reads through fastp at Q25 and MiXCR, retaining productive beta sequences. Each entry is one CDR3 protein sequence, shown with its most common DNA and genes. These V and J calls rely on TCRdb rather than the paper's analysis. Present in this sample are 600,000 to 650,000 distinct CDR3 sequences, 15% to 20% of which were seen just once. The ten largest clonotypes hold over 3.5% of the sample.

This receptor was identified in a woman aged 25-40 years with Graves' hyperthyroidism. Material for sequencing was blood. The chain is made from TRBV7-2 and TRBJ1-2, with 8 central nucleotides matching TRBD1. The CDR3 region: CASSLAVGTGGYTF. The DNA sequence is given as TGTGCCAGCAGCTTAGCCGTCGGGACAGGAGGCTACACCTTC.